Listed below are T cell receptor beta chains from one sample, sequenced in a study of blood T cell repertoires in COVID-19. TCRdb's table, derived via immunoSEQ multiplex PCR, lists solely in-frame clones and lacks some. Counted here are hundreds of thousands of clones, around 91% occurring once; the ten biggest clones make up approximately 1%. The sequenced material came from PBMCs or T cells enriched from blood (not recorded which). All receptors come from a young man who had recovered from COVID-19. The CDR3 runs from the conserved cysteine through the conserved F or W. D genes are given only for firm matches. Part of the rows lack a size; the others show once, few, many or a class for expanded clones.

DNA	CDR3	D	size	J	V
TGTGCCAGCAGCTTACGCAGGGCCCAGCCCCAGCATTTT	CASSLRRAQPQHF	NA	NA	TRBJ1-5	TRBV7-2
TGTGCCAGCAGCTTAGCGGGACAGGGGGCTAGAGGTAACTATGGCTACACCTTC	CASSLAGQGARGNYGYTF	TRBD1	NA	TRBJ1-2	TRBV7-9
TGTGCCAGCAGTTACTACGGGGTAACCTCTGGAAACACCATATATTTT	CASSYYGVTSGNTIYF	NA	once	TRBJ1-3	TRBV6-2/TRBV6-3
TGTGCCAGCAGCCATCCCGCACTAAACTACGGTGAGCAGTTCTTC	CASSHPALNYGEQFF	NA	NA	TRBJ2-1	TRBV3-1/TRBV3-2
TGTGCCAGCAGCTTGTGGACAGGGGGCCGTGATTTCTTT	CASSLWTGGRDFF	TRBD1	NA	TRBJ1-1	TRBV11-1
TGTGCCAGCAGCCGAGGGACTAGCGGGAGGAGATTGGGCAATGAGCAGTTCTTC	CASSRGTSGRRLGNEQFF	TRBD2	NA	TRBJ2-1	TRBV7-3
TGTGCCAGTAGTATTAGGGGTGATGGCTACAATGAGCAGTTCTTC	CASSIRGDGYNEQFF	NA	NA	TRBJ2-1	TRBV19
TGTGCCAGCAGTTTATCTGATACGGGCGGGGAGCTGTTTTTT	CASSLSDTGGELFF	NA	few	TRBJ2-2	TRBV28
TGTGCCAGCAGTTACACGGGAGCGGCAGATACGCAGTATTTT	CASSYTGAADTQYF	NA	NA	TRBJ2-3	TRBV6-5
TGTGCCAGCTCACTCATGAGCGGACAGGGGGCCAACTATGGCTACACCTTC	CASSLMSGQGANYGYTF	TRBD1	once	TRBJ1-2	TRBV18